This T cell receptor beta chain was retrieved from a study of OX40 agonist ivuxolimab in advanced cancers. Whole-study context: A history of anti-PD-1, anti-PD-L1 or anti-CTLA-4 therapy was acceptable, and 40% had some. Study conclusions and caveats: Patients with a partial response at 0.1-3.0 mg/kg had among the lowest clonal expansion.

TCRdb's table, derived via immunoSEQ multiplex PCR, lists solely in-frame clones and lacks some. Of about 82,000 clones detected, 88% appear once; the ten largest clones hold 0.65% to 0.95%. The CDR3 contains 15 residues. Trimming removed 2 bases at V and 7 bases at J, with 19 bases between. CDR1 and CDR2 from the germline V gene are SGHRS and YFSETQ. Exclusion of a patient followed from autoimmune disease history or systemic immunosuppression. A note on this clone: Its antigen is unknown.

The V call is TRBV5-1, the J call TRBJ2-7; the D call may be TRBD1 or TRBD2 (6 bases each). The source was CD4+ or CD8+ T cells sorted from blood, collected in a trial of the OX40 agonist ivuxolimab. The TCR sequence derives from an adult with an advanced solid tumor such as melanoma, head and neck, liver or kidney cancer. CDR3 protein: CASSLSGEAIREQYF. The CDR3 DNA reads TGCGCCAGCAGCTTATCAGGGGAGGCTATACGTGAGCAGTACTTC.